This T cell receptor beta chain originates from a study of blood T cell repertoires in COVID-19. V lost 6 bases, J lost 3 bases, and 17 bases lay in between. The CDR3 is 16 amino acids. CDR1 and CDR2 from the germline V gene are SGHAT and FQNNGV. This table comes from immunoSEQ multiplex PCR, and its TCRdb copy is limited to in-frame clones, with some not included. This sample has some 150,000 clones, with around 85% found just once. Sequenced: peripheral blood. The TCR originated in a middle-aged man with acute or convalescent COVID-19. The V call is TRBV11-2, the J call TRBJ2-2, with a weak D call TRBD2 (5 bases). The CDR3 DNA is TGTGCCAGCAGGCGTCCGGGAACAAGCTACACCGGGGAGCTGTTTTTT. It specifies CASRRPGTSYTGELFF.